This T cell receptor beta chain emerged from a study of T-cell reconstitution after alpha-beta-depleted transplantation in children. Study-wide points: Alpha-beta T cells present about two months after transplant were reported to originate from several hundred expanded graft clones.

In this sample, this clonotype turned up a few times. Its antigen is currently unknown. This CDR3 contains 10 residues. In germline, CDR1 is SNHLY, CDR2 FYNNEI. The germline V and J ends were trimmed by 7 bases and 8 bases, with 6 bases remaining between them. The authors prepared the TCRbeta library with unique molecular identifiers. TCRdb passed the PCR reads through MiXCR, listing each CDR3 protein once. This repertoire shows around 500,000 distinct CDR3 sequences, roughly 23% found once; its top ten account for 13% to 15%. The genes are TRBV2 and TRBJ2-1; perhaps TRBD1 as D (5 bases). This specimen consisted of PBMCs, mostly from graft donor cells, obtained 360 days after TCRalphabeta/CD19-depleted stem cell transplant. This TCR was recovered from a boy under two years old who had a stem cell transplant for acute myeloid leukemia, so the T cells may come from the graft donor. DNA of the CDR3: TGTGCCAGCAAGGGGTATGAGCAGTTCTTC. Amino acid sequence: CASKGYEQFF.